Shown below are 15 T cell receptor beta chains from a single sample sequenced in a study of blood T cells in healthy people across ages. PCR was performed a second time for about 7 to 11 cycles using a sample-barcoded 5' primer and a J-beta primer mix. TCRdb re-called the 5' RACE reads with MiXCR, one entry per CDR3 protein. The table shows 1.6 million or so distinct CDR3 sequences, with approximately 32% occurring only once. The sequenced sample consisted of blood. Receptors were obtained from a woman in her 30s in good health.

The chain is built from TRBV4-2 and TRBJ1-1; the D is unclear. Germline values: CDR1 LGHNA, CDR2 YNFKEQ. There are 16 residues in the CDR3. V lost 0 bases to trimming and J lost 1 base, with 12 bases between them. The DNA of the CDR3 is TGTGCCAGCAGCCAAGATTTATTATGGGGGAACACTGAAGCTTTCTTT. This codes for CASSQDLLWGNTEAFF.

CDR3 residues: CASSLAGRVSVRGETQYF. The DNA for the CDR3 is TGTGCCAGCAGCTTGGCTGGCCGGGTTTCGGTGCGTGGAGAGACCCAGTACTTC. The chain has TRBV5-6 and TRBJ2-5; D is ambiguous. Germline V gives CDR1 SGHDT, CDR2 YYEEEE. The CDR3 covers 18 residues. V was cut by 0 bases and J by 4 bases, with 22 bases left in between.

CDR3 bases: TGTGCCAGCAGCACTCCTCTAGCGGGAGGTCCAACCTCCTACAATGAGCAGTTCTTC. Amino acid sequence: CASSTPLAGGPTSYNEQFF. The genes are TRBV28 and TRBJ2-1; TRBD2 aligns across 11 bases. The length of the CDR3 is 19 residues. The V gene end was trimmed by 6 bases and the J gene end by 0 bases; junction bases not matched to a gene: 13. Germline V CDR1 and CDR2: MDHEN, SYDVKM.

There are a few counts of this clonotype. This chain links TRBV15 with TRBJ2-5, with 16 bases that match TRBD2. J was trimmed by 5 bases and V by 1 base; bases with no gene match: 13. The CDR3 sequence is 20 residues long. Germline loops: CDR1 LNHNV, CDR2 YYDKDF (reference sequence). The CDR3 sequence: CATSRVPGLAGGPQWETQYF. Here the CDR3 DNA reads TGTGCCACCAGCAGAGTCCCGGGACTAGCGGGAGGGCCCCAGTGGGAGACCCAGTACTTC.

This clonotype was detected once. The V gene is TRBV5-6, the J gene TRBJ2-7, with a weak D call TRBD1 (5 bases). This CDR3 comprises 14 residues. Trimming left V 2 bases short and J 4 bases short, with 13 bases between. Germline V gene lookup returns CDR1 SGHDT and CDR2 YYEEEE. The CDR3 protein is CASSFIQTEYEQYF. The CDR3, as DNA: TGTGCCAGCAGCTTCATCCAGACAGAGTACGAGCAGTACTTC.

The rearrangement joins TRBV3-1 to TRBJ1-1, with TRBD1 as a possible D gene (5 bases). The V gene's germline CDR1 is LGHDT and CDR2 YNNKEL (reference sequence). The CDR3 covers 13 residues. V lost 4 bases, J lost 4 bases, and 10 bases lay in between. Written as DNA, the CDR3 is TGTGCCAGCAGCCGTTTCAGGGTCACTGAAGCTTTCTTT. Translating gives CASSRFRVTEAFF.

V gene TRBV28 combines with J gene TRBJ2-5; unclear D gene. V was trimmed by 8 bases and J by 5 bases, leaving 12 bases between them. The germline V gene encodes CDR1 MDHEN and CDR2 SYDVKM. The CDR3 runs 12 residues. The CDR3 region is CASWTVRETQYF. The CDR3 DNA follows: TGTGCCAGCTGGACGGTGAGGGAGACCCAGTACTTC.

This chain links TRBV7-9 with TRBJ1-1; the D is unclear. The CDR3 is made up of 15 amino acids. Trimming removed 0 bases at V and 1 base at J, with 9 bases between. Germline CDR1 reads SEHNR; CDR2 reads FQNEAQ (reference sequence). For the CDR3, the DNA is TGTGCCAGCAGCTTAGCCGCGGGGTCGAACACTGAAGCTTTCTTT. Its protein is CASSLAAGSNTEAFF.

V and J are TRBV27 and TRBJ1-5; 9 nucleotides align to TRBD1. Germline V gives CDR1 MNHEY, CDR2 SMNVEV (reference sequence). J lost 5 bases, V lost 8 bases, and 19 bases had no gene match. The CDR3 consists of 18 residues. The CDR3 sequence: CASSPISVPGTGYQPQHF. The DNA for the CDR3 is TGTGCCAGCTCCCCGATCTCAGTTCCCGGGACAGGGTATCAGCCCCAGCATTTT.

The chain recombines TRBV29-1 with TRBJ2-3, with unresolved D. Trimming stripped 4 bases from V and 2 bases from J, with 16 bases between. CDR3 size: 15 residues. CDR1 and CDR2 from the germline V gene are SQVTM and ANQGSEA. CDR3 coding DNA: TGCAGCGTTGTGGCCCTTAAGAATGCCACAGATACGCAGTATTTT. Residues: CSVVALKNATDTQYF.

The rearrangement links TRBV20-1 to TRBJ2-5, with D possibly TRBD1 on 6 matching bases. Germline values: CDR1 DFQATT, CDR2 SNEGSKA (reference sequence). This CDR3 comprises 12 residues. CDR3 sequence (DNA): TGCAGGGCCACAGACAGGCAAGAGACCCAGTACTTC. Amino acid sequence: CRATDRQETQYF.

The chain carries TRBV25-1 and TRBJ1-2, with D possibly TRBD1 on 6 matching bases. Germline CDR1 MGHDK, CDR2 SYGVNS. V lost 8 bases to trimming and J lost 6 bases, with 19 bases between them. This CDR3 is built from 14 residues. The CDR3, as DNA: TGTGCCAGCGAGGGAGGGGGGAGGTCGCATGGCTACACCTTC. Translation gives CASEGGGRSHGYTF.

The table lists this clonotype with a few counts. V gene TRBV2 combines with J gene TRBJ2-1; D call uncertain. CDR3 length: 13 amino acids. V shed 4 bases and J shed 7 bases, with 11 bases lying between them. The germline V gene encodes CDR1 SNHLY and CDR2 FYNNEI. CDR3 nucleotide sequence: TGTGCCAGCAGTGTCCGGCGCCTAAATGAGCAGTTCTTC. Protein: CASSVRRLNEQFF.

The chain combines TRBV20-1 with TRBJ1-2, with D hard to call. The V gene's germline CDR1 is DFQATT and CDR2 SNEGSKA (reference sequence). This CDR3 is built from 15 residues. Trimming stripped 0 bases from V and 4 bases from J, with 15 bases between. CDR3 sequence reads: CSARDLTRELYGYTF. CDR3 sequence (DNA): TGCAGTGCTAGAGATCTGACGAGGGAGCTCTATGGCTACACCTTC.

A few counts support this clonotype. V gene TRBV21-1 combines with J gene TRBJ1-1. TRBV21-1 counts as a pseudogene. This CDR3 is built from 14 residues. CDR3 DNA sequence: TGTGCCAGCAGCAACCCCAGAGGGAACACTGAAGCTTTCTTT. Translated, it gives CASSNPRGNTEAFF.